One and the same sample provided the 29 T cell receptor beta chains below, sequenced in a study of beta chain features in type 1 diabetes. Study-level results: In all four CD4+ subsets, TCRB CDR3 length was significantly, moderately reduced in type 1 diabetes.

No antigens are known for them. Every isolated RNA sample was fully reverse transcribed, so sequencing captured expressed TCRB transcripts. Using immunoSEQ multiplex PCR, the repertoire was profiled, and TCRdb retains in-frame clones only, with some absent. The sample lists about 700,000 clones; over 10% were seen once. The sequencing input was naive CD4+ T cells from blood. The receptors were gathered from a man younger than 35 with type 1 diabetes.

The CDR3 region has the DNA TGTGCCAGCACCCGGGAGGGCACCGGGGAGCTGTTTTTT. It yields the protein CASTREGTGELFF. V and J are TRBV2 and TRBJ2-2; 8 bases are shared with TRBD2. Germline V gene sequence: CDR1 SNHLY, CDR2 FYNNEI. V dropped 7 bases and J dropped 4; count of bases not matched to a gene: 2. The CDR3 loop spans 13 amino acids.

This clone was counted only a few times. The gene calls are TRBV4-2 and TRBJ1-2, with 10 bases matching TRBD1. Germline V gene lookup returns CDR1 LGHNA and CDR2 YNFKEQ. Unmatched junction bases numbered 7, after V lost 2 bases and J lost 10 bases. This CDR3 contains 14 residues. The CDR3 DNA reads as TGTGCCAGCAGCCAAAGACAGGGGGCGGAGGACTACACCTTC. Translation gives CASSQRQGAEDYTF.

This clone was seen more than once but under ten times. This rearrangement joins TRBV5-4 to TRBJ2-5, with 7 positions matching TRBD2. This CDR3 is built from 16 residues. Germline CDR1 and CDR2: SGHNT and YYREEE (reference sequence). V was clipped by 2 bases and J by 3 bases; unmatched bases: 10. The chain's CDR3 is CASSFGLGRKKETQYF. CDR3 DNA: TGTGCCAGCAGCTTTGGACTCGGGAGGAAGAAAGAGACCCAGTACTTC.

The chain's CDR3 is CASRTSGGTDTQYF. CDR3 sequence (DNA): TGTGCCAGCAGAACGAGCGGGGGCACAGATACGCAGTATTTT. V gene TRBV11-2 combines with J gene TRBJ2-3; 7 nucleotides agree with TRBD2. Germline V gene data show CDR1 as SGHAT and CDR2 as FQNNGV. Trimming at V came to 6 bases and at J to 1 base, leaving 4 bases not matched to a gene. The length of the CDR3 is 14 residues.

The chain links TRBV6-6 to TRBJ2-1; D possibly corresponds to TRBD2 (5 bases). The CDR3 covers 15 residues. Between the trimmed V and J ends, which lost 7 bases and 7 bases, there was a span of 20 bases. Germline V gives CDR1 MNHNY, CDR2 SVGAGI (reference sequence). CDR3 sequence: CASKSGPGGRNEQFF. The CDR3, as DNA: TGTGCCAGCAAATCGGGCCCCGGAGGAAGAAATGAGCAGTTCTTC.

The chain is built from TRBV15 and TRBJ2-1, with D unclear. CDR3 length: 12 amino acids. Trimming removed 0 bases from V and 9 bases from J, with 6 bases in between. Germline lookup yields CDR1 LNHNV and CDR2 YYDKDF (reference sequence). This CDR3 is CATSRDGTEQFF. For the CDR3, the DNA is TGTGCCACCAGCAGAGATGGCACTGAGCAGTTCTTC.

The CDR3 DNA reads TGTGCCAGCATCCCCGGACAGCTCCAAGAGACCCAGTACTTC. Translation gives CASIPGQLQETQYF. This chain links TRBV2 with TRBJ2-5; D is perhaps TRBD1 (6 bases). Trimming removed 7 bases from V and 1 base from J, with 13 bases in between. The length of the CDR3 is 14 residues. Germline CDR1 and CDR2: SNHLY and FYNNEI.

This clone occurred a few times. J is TRBJ2-7 and V is TRBV30, with no clear D. Germline CDR1 reads GTSNPN; CDR2 reads SVGIG (reference sequence). There are 13 residues in the CDR3. The V and J ends lost 2 bases and 4 bases respectively, with 12 bases between them. CDR3 nucleotides: TGTGCCTGGAGTACGCCTAACGTTTACGAGCAGTACTTC. Amino acids: CAWSTPNVYEQYF.

The rearrangement uses TRBV12-5 and TRBJ2-5, with D tentatively TRBD1 (6 bases). The CDR3 runs 15 residues. Trimming removed 7 bases from V and 3 bases from J, with 18 bases in between. Germline V gene lookup returns CDR1 LGHNT and CDR2 FRNRAP. The CDR3 spells CASAPVGATKETQYF. In nucleotides, the CDR3 is TGTGCTAGTGCCCCGGTGGGGGCCACCAAAGAGACCCAGTACTTC.

This clone was observed a few times. The chain is built from TRBV28 and TRBJ1-1, with 8 bases fitting TRBD1. The germline V gene has CDR1 MDHEN and CDR2 SYDVKM. V trimming: 5 bases; J trimming: 0 bases; junction bases outside the gene matches: 2. The length of the CDR3 is 14 residues. The CDR3 spells CASSQGALNTEAFF. CDR3 nucleotide sequence: TGTGCCAGCAGTCAGGGGGCACTGAACACTGAAGCTTTCTTT.

This clone was counted a few times. The V gene is TRBV18, the J gene TRBJ1-5; 10 nucleotides agree with TRBD1. Germline assignment: CDR1 KGHSH and CDR2 LQKENI. This CDR3 is 15 amino acids long. V was clipped by 3 bases and J by 7 bases; unmatched bases: 6. CDR3 DNA sequence: TGTGCCAGCTCACCGGGGACAGGGGAATGGCAGCCCCAGCATTTT. This translates into CASSPGTGEWQPQHF.

The V and J genes are TRBV27 and TRBJ2-1, with TRBD1 as a possible D gene (6 bases). Trimming shortened V by 5 bases and J by 0 bases, and 11 bases separated the two germline ends. CDR3 length: 15 residues. Germline V gene sequence: CDR1 MNHEY, CDR2 SMNVEV (reference sequence). The CDR3 here is CASSLTGFSYNEQFF. Here the CDR3 DNA reads TGTGCCAGCAGTCTGACAGGATTCTCCTACAATGAGCAGTTCTTC.

In its sample, this clone was seen a few times. CDR3 amino acids: CASSLAGTGGVDEQFF. The CDR3, as DNA: TGTGCCAGCAGTTTGGCAGGGACAGGGGGCGTCGATGAGCAGTTCTTC. This chain uses TRBV28 with TRBJ2-1, with 12 bases matching TRBD1. CDR3 length: 16 residues. Trimming at V came to 3 bases and at J to 8 bases, leaving 8 bases not matched to a gene. CDR1 and CDR2 from the germline V gene are MDHEN and SYDVKM.

The CDR3 loop reads CASSPTGGRGTGELFF. The CDR3 region has the DNA TGTGCCAGCAGCCCGACAGGGGGCCGGGGCACCGGGGAGCTGTTTTTT. The rearrangement links TRBV7-6 to TRBJ2-2, with 10 bases aligning to TRBD1. Trimming took 5 bases from V and 4 from J; bases not matched to a gene: 7. The CDR3 totals 16 residues. From germline, CDR1 is SGHVS and CDR2 FNYEAQ.

The rearrangement joins TRBV2 to TRBJ1-1; no clear D. V dropped 7 bases and J dropped 4 bases, with 7 bases sitting between them. The CDR3 spans 11 residues. The germline CDR1 and CDR2 sequences are SNHLY and FYNNEI. The CDR3 loop is CASKSLTEAFF. CDR3 DNA: TGTGCCAGCAAAAGCCTCACTGAAGCTTTCTTT.

This clone occurred a few times. This rearrangement joins TRBV28 to TRBJ2-7; D remains ambiguous. V shed 7 bases and J shed 5 bases, with 15 bases lying between them. The CDR3 covers 13 residues. Germline CDR1 reads MDHEN; CDR2 reads SYDVKM. CDR3 residues: CASTTPPPDEQYF. CDR3 coding DNA: TGTGCCAGCACCACGCCACCCCCGGACGAGCAGTACTTC. The entire variable domain, with the rest obtained from reference TRBV28 and TRBJ2-7, is as follows: DVKVTQSSRYLVKRTGEKVFLECVQDMDHENMFWYRQDPGLGLRLIYFSYDVKMKEKGDIPEGYSVSREKKERFSLILESASTNQTSMYLCASTTPPPDEQYFGPGTRLTVT.

The genes are TRBV7-8 and TRBJ1-5, with D perhaps matching TRBD1 (5 bases). This CDR3 is built from 15 residues. The germline CDR1 and CDR2 sequences are SGHVS and FQNEAQ. V lost 0 bases and J 6 bases, leaving 12 bases between the germline ends. The CDR3 protein is CASSLARQGSQPQHF. CDR3 sequence (DNA): TGTGCCAGCAGCTTAGCTAGGCAGGGAAGTCAGCCCCAGCATTTT. The full variable domain, its missing parts supplied by reference TRBV7-8 and TRBJ1-5, is GAGVSQSPRYKVAKRGQDVALRCDPISGHVSLFWYQQALGQGPEFLTYFQNEAQLDKSGLPSDRFFAERPEGSVSTLKIQRTQQEDSAVYLCASSLARQGSQPQHFGDGTRLSIL.

This clone was seen only a few times. V is TRBV2 and J is TRBJ1-1; the D is unclear. V was cut by 5 bases and J by 2 bases, with 6 bases left in between. The CDR3 totals 12 residues. In germline, CDR1 is SNHLY, CDR2 FYNNEI. The CDR3 region is CASSSDNTEAFF. CDR3 sequence (DNA): TGTGCCAGCAGTTCGGACAACACTGAAGCTTTCTTT. Supplemented by reference TRBV2 and TRBJ1-1, the full variable domain reads EPEVTQTPSHQVTQMGQEVILRCVPISNHLYFYWYRQILGQKVEFLVSFYNNEISEKSEIFDDQFSVERPDGSNFTLKIRSTKLEDSAMYFCASSSDNTEAFFGQGTRLTVV.

The J gene is TRBJ2-1, the V gene TRBV5-1; tentatively, D is TRBD2 (5 bases). Looked up from germline, CDR1 is SGHRS and CDR2 is YFSETQ. This CDR3 contains 15 residues. V gave up 0 bases and J gave up 5 bases, with 12 bases separating them. The CDR3 sequence: CASSLVPSIHNEQFF. DNA for the CDR3: TGCGCCAGCAGCTTGGTACCTAGCATCCACAATGAGCAGTTCTTC.

The rearrangement uses TRBV6-5 and TRBJ2-4; D could derive from TRBD1 or TRBD2 (5 bases each). Trimming took off 2 bases at V and 1 base at J, with 9 bases between the two ends. The CDR3 is 15 amino acids. From germline, CDR1 is MNHEY and CDR2 SVGAGI. The CDR3 DNA follows: TGTGCCAGCAGTTACGGGGACGGGGCCAAAAACATTCAGTACTTC. This translates into CASSYGDGAKNIQYF.

The chain links TRBV7-3 to TRBJ2-7, with D maybe TRBD1 (6 bases). The CDR3 covers 14 residues. Trimming pared 3 bases from V and 2 bases from J, leaving 11 bases between. CDR1 SGHTA and CDR2 FQGTGA come from the germline V gene. The CDR3 region is CASSLEQGAYEQYF. The CDR3 nucleotides read TGTGCCAGCAGCTTGGAACAGGGAGCCTACGAGCAGTACTTC.

The table lists this clone with a few counts. The gene calls are TRBV28 and TRBJ2-3; D remains unclear. Germline CDR1 and CDR2: MDHEN and SYDVKM. The germline V and J ends were trimmed by 6 bases and 1 base, with 11 bases remaining between them. The CDR3 contains 14 residues. In DNA, the CDR3 is TGTGCCAGCAGAAGAGGTATAGGCACAGATACGCAGTATTTT. Its translation is CASRRGIGTDTQYF.

This clone has only a few counts. The chain combines TRBV5-1 with TRBJ1-2; possibly TRBD1 for D (6 bases). V was trimmed by 0 bases and J by 4 bases, leaving 10 bases between them. The CDR3 is 14 amino acids. The germline V gene encodes CDR1 SGHRS and CDR2 YFSETQ. This CDR3 is CASSLEQGTYGYTF. CDR3 coding DNA: TGCGCCAGCAGCTTGGAGCAGGGGACCTATGGCTACACCTTC.

On this clone itself: The same CDR3 also results from other DNA sequences found in this sample. The chain employs TRBV7-9 and TRBJ1-1; D gene uncertain. Per the germline V gene, CDR1 is SEHNR and CDR2 is FQNEAQ (reference sequence). V was cut by 6 bases and J by 7 bases, with 12 bases left in between. The CDR3 length is 12 residues. The CDR3 sequence is CASSLVGGEAFF. The CDR3, as DNA: TGTGCCAGCAGTCTTGTTGGAGGTGAAGCTTTCTTT. Based on the CDR3 plus reference TRBV7-9 and TRBJ1-1, the full variable domain is DTGVSQNPRHKITKRGQNVTFRCDPISEHNRLYWYRQTLGQGPEFLTYFQNEAQLEKSRLLSDRFSAERPKGSFSTLEIQRTEQGDSAMYLCASSLVGGEAFFGQGTRLTVV.

This clone was seen more than once but under ten times. The V gene is TRBV6-1, the J gene TRBJ2-7; D is ambiguous. This CDR3 spans 18 amino acids. Germline V gene lookup returns CDR1 MNHNS and CDR2 SASEGT. Trimming took off 1 base at V and 3 bases at J, with 22 bases between the two ends. CDR3 protein: CASSEGWAAPLTYYEQYF. The CDR3 DNA follows: TGTGCCAGCAGTGAAGGGTGGGCAGCCCCATTGACATACTACGAGCAGTACTTC.

The chain employs TRBV6-5 and TRBJ1-6, with D tentatively TRBD1 (5 bases). The V end was cut by 5 bases, the J end by 9 bases, with 8 bases between. CDR1 and CDR2 from the germline V gene are MNHEY and SVGAGI. The CDR3 covers 12 residues. The CDR3 is CASSQQASPLHF. For the CDR3, the DNA is TGTGCCAGCAGTCAACAGGCTTCACCCCTCCACTTT.

The rearrangement links TRBV30 to TRBJ2-2, with 8 bases that match TRBD1. The CDR3 is made up of 16 amino acids. V lost 7 bases and J lost 7; bases outside the gene matches: 17. From germline, CDR1 is GTSNPN and CDR2 SVGIG (reference sequence). CDR3 region: CAFPGRGQLSNGELFF. CDR3 DNA sequence: TGTGCCTTCCCTGGCAGGGGGCAATTATCGAACGGGGAGCTGTTTTTT.

The chain has TRBV2 and TRBJ2-5; D call uncertain. This CDR3 has 11 residues. The germline CDR1 and CDR2 sequences are SNHLY and FYNNEI. V lost 5 bases to trimming and J lost 7 bases, with 8 bases between them. CDR3 sequence: CASSSRLTQYF. As DNA, the CDR3 is TGTGCCAGCAGTTCTCGACTGACCCAGTACTTC. Complete variable domain (other parts from reference TRBV2 and TRBJ2-5): EPEVTQTPSHQVTQMGQEVILRCVPISNHLYFYWYRQILGQKVEFLVSFYNNEISEKSEIFDDQFSVERPDGSNFTLKIRSTKLEDSAMYFCASSSRLTQYFGPGTRLLVL.

With regard to this clone: The identical CDR3 is also encoded by other nucleotide sequences in the sample. The rearrangement uses TRBV7-9 and TRBJ1-1; D gene uncertain. The V gene's germline CDR1 is SEHNR and CDR2 FQNEAQ (reference sequence). This CDR3 contains 13 residues. The V end lost 2 bases, the J end lost 0 bases, and 4 bases lay between the germline ends. The DNA for the CDR3 is TGTGCCAGCAGCTTAAGCGTGAACACTGAAGCTTTCTTT. Its translation is CASSLSVNTEAFF.